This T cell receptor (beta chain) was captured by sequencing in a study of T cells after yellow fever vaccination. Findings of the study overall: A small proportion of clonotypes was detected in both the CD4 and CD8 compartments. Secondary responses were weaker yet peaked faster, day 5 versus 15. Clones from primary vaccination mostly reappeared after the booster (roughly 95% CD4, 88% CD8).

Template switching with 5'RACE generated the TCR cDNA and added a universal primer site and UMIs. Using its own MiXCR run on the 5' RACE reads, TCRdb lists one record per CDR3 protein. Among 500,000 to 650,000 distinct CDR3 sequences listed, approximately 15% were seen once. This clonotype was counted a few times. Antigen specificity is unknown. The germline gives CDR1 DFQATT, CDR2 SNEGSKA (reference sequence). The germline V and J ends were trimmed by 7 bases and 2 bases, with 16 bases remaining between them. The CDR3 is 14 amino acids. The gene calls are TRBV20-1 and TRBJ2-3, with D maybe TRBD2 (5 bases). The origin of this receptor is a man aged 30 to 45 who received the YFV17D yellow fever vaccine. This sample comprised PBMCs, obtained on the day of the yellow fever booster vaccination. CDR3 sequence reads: CSGTGGLNTDTQYF. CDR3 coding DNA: TGCAGTGGGACGGGCGGGTTAAACACAGATACGCAGTATTTT.